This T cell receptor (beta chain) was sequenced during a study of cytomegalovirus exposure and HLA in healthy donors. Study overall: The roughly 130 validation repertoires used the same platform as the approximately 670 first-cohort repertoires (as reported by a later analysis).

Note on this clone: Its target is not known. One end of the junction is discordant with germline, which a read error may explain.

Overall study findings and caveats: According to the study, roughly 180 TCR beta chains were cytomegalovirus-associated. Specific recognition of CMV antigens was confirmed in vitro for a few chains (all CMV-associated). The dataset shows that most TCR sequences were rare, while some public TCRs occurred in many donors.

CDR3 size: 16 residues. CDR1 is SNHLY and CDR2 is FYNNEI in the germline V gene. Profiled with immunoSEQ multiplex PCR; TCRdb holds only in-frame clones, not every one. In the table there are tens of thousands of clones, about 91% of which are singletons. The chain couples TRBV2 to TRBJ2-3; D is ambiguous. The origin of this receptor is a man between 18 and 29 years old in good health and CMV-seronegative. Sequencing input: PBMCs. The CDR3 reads CASREVSVSSTDTQYF. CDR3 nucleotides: TGTGCCAGCAGGGAAGTAAGCGTATCTAGCACAGATACGCAGTATTTT.